This T cell receptor beta chain is drawn from a study of T cell responses to AZD1222 COVID-19 vaccine. The germline gives CDR1 SGDLS, CDR2 YYNGEE. This CDR3 has 16 residues. The V and J ends lost 3 bases and 4 bases, in that order; junction bases with no gene match: 7. TCRdb's copy holds only in-frame clones and misses some; the assay was immunoSEQ multiplex PCR. The sample records tens of thousands of clones, 85% being singletons. For this clone: Its antigen is unknown.

Points from the study as a whole: CD4 TCRs linked to vaccination spanned spike, dominating at 160-218 and 743-854. Donors were largely white British and mainly female; clonal diversity was possibly underestimated. Spike-specific TCRs gained breadth and depth after people received two AZD1222 doses.

Sequenced here: peripheral blood, sampled on day 0 of AZD1222 vaccination. The source is an adult in good health. V is TRBV9 and J is TRBJ2-2; 9 positions match TRBD1. DNA for the CDR3: TGTGCCAGCAGCGCTGGACAGGGGTCGGGCACCGGGGAGCTGTTTTTT. Translating it yields CASSAGQGSGTGELFF.